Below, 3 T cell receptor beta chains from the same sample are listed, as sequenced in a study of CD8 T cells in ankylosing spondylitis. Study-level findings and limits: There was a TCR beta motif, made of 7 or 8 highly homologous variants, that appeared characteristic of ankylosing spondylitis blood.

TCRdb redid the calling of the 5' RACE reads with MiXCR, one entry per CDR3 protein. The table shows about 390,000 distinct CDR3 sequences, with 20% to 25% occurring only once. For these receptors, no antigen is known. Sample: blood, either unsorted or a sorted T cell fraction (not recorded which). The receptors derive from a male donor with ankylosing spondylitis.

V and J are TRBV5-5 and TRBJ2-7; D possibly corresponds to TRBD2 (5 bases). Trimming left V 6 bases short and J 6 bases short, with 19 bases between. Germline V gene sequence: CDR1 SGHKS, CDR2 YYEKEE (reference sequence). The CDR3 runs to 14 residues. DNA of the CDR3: TGTGCCAGCAATACCGGGGATACTCGGGTCGAGCAGTACTTC. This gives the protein CASNTGDTRVEQYF.

Here the CDR3 reads CASIPAESYNEQFF. The CDR3, as DNA: TGTGCCAGCATTCCGGCGGAATCCTACAATGAGCAGTTCTTC. The genes are TRBV6-1 and TRBJ2-1; D is uncertain. The CDR3 covers 14 residues. Germline V CDR1 and CDR2: MNHNS, SASEGT. Trimming shortened V by 7 bases and J by 1 base, and 11 bases separated the two germline ends.

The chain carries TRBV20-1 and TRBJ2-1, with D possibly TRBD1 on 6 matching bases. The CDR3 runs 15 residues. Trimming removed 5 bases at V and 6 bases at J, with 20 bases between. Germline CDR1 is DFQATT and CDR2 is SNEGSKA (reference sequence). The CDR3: CSAFTGKGIRNEQFF. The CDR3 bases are TGCAGTGCTTTTACAGGGAAAGGAATACGCAATGAGCAGTTCTTC.